These 30 T cell receptor beta chains came from one sample sequenced in a study of beta chain features in type 1 diabetes. Expressed TCRB transcripts were sequenced after all isolated RNA was converted to cDNA. Libraries were prepared by immunoSEQ multiplex PCR; TCRdb keeps only in-frame clonotypes and omits some of them. In the table there are 300,000 to 350,000 clones, roughly 8% of which are singletons. Sequencing was performed on central memory CD4+ T cells from blood. These receptors all stem from a woman aged 18-35 years in good health.

The table lists this clone with many counts. The rearrangement joins TRBV7-8 to TRBJ2-1; 8 positions match TRBD2. V shed 4 bases, J shed 0 bases, and the junction held 5 bases outside the gene matches. Germline-derived CDR1 and CDR2 are SGHVS and FQNEAQ. The CDR3 consists of 16 residues. CDR3 region: CASSSFSGISYNEQFF. The CDR3 nucleotides are TGTGCCAGCAGCTCGTTTAGCGGGATCTCCTACAATGAGCAGTTCTTC.

This clone was seen a handful of times. This chain uses TRBV7-3 with TRBJ1-1; no clear D. Trimming cost V 1 base and J 0 bases, with 9 bases left between them. Germline-derived CDR1 and CDR2 are SGHTA and FQGTGA. The CDR3 spans 15 residues. CDR3 DNA sequence: TGTGCCAGCAGCTTAAACCCGGGAATGAACACTGAAGCTTTCTTT. This encodes CASSLNPGMNTEAFF.

This clone was seen only a few times. The chain has TRBV25-1 and TRBJ2-7, with 8 bases lining up with TRBD1. Germline CDR1 is MGHDK and CDR2 is SYGVNS. The CDR3 is 16 amino acids. The ends lost 3 bases at V and 6 bases at J; junction bases unmatched: 13. For the CDR3, the DNA is TGTGCCAGCAGTGAGGAGTTCGGGACAGGTCGACCCGAGCAGTACTTC. It is translated as CASSEEFGTGRPEQYF.

The chain is built from TRBV28 and TRBJ2-1; D might be TRBD2 (6 bases). V was cut by 7 bases and J by 3 bases, with 13 bases left in between. This CDR3 has 14 residues. Per germline, CDR1 MDHEN and CDR2 SYDVKM. CDR3 nucleotide sequence: TGTGCCAGCAAGGAGGGCCAGTACTACAATGAGCAGTTCTTC. This codes for CASKEGQYYNEQFF.

The sample holds a few counts of this clone. The chain links TRBV10-3 to TRBJ1-4; 10 positions agree with TRBD1. V shed 10 bases, J shed 6 bases, and the junction held 11 bases outside the gene matches. Germline lookup yields CDR1 ENHRY and CDR2 SYGVKD. The CDR3 covers 15 residues. CDR3 residues: CASNTLGTGDEKLFF. The DNA of the CDR3 is TGTGCCAGCAACACTCTTGGGACAGGGGATGAAAAACTGTTTTTT.

The chain couples TRBV11-2 to TRBJ2-1; tentatively, D is TRBD2 (6 bases). Germline V CDR1 and CDR2: SGHAT, FQNNGV. The CDR3 is 13 amino acids. Trimming removed 1 base at V and 9 bases at J, with 10 bases between. CDR3 loop: CASSLVSGVEQFF. The DNA for the CDR3 is TGTGCCAGCAGCTTAGTATCGGGAGTTGAGCAGTTCTTC.

The chain has TRBV2 and TRBJ2-1; TRBD2 matches at 10 bases. The CDR3 length is 16 residues. The J segment lost 8 bases and the V segment lost 8 bases, leaving 15 bases of the junction unmatched. Germline V lookup: CDR1 SNHLY, CDR2 FYNNEI. The chain's CDR3 is CASGKGGLAGAYEQFF. The CDR3 nucleotides are TGTGCCAGCGGAAAGGGGGGGCTAGCGGGAGCATATGAGCAGTTCTTC.

This clone has just a few counts. The chain carries TRBV7-9 and TRBJ2-5, with a weak D call TRBD2 (5 bases). Trimming pared 5 bases from V and 3 bases from J, leaving 13 bases between. CDR1 and CDR2 (germline): SEHNR, FQNEAQ (reference sequence). This CDR3 is built from 14 residues. The CDR3 loop reads CASSQSSGKETQYF. The CDR3 DNA reads as TGTGCCAGCAGCCAGAGTTCCGGGAAAGAGACCCAGTACTTC.

This clone has at least ten counts. V gene TRBV7-2 combines with J gene TRBJ2-7; D is unclear. Deletions cut 2 bases from V and 4 bases from J, with 9 bases between. Germline loops: CDR1 SGHTA, CDR2 FQGNSA. CDR3 length equals 13 residues. Here the CDR3 reads CASSLTSAYEQYF. In DNA form, the CDR3 reads TGTGCCAGCAGCTTAACCTCGGCTTACGAGCAGTACTTC.

The chain joins TRBV7-2 to TRBJ2-7; 9 bases are a match to TRBD2. V lost 2 bases to trimming and J lost 3 bases; unmatched junction nucleotides: 5. The CDR3 is 15 residues long. Per the germline V gene, CDR1 is SGHTA and CDR2 is FQGNSA. The CDR3 nucleotides are TGTGCCAGCAGCTTAATGGCGGGAGGGAACTACGAGCAGTACTTC. This sequence encodes CASSLMAGGNYEQYF.

This clone was detected many times. This same CDR3 is encoded by further DNA sequences in the sample. The rearrangement uses TRBV6-5 and TRBJ2-7; 10 bases map to TRBD1. Germline CDR1 and CDR2: MNHEY and SVGAGI. V gave up 6 bases and J gave up 3 bases; unmatched junction bases: 8. The CDR3 runs 15 residues. CDR3 protein: CASSLRDRGIYEQYF. The CDR3, as DNA: TGTGCCAGCAGCCTCCGGGACAGGGGCATCTACGAGCAGTACTTC.

This clone was seen more than once but under ten times. The chain recombines TRBV5-4 with TRBJ2-7; 11 bases fit TRBD2. The junction had 7 bases not matched to a gene; V was cut back by 9 bases and J by 2 bases. Germline CDR1 reads SGHNT; CDR2 reads YYREEE (reference sequence). This CDR3 spans 14 amino acids. CDR3 residues: CATRLAGTTYEQYF. CDR3 nucleotide sequence: TGTGCCACCAGACTAGCGGGGACTACCTACGAGCAGTACTTC.

This clone was seen many times. V usage is TRBV7-2 and J usage is TRBJ1-4, with D possibly being TRBD1 (5 bases). V lost 1 base to trimming and J lost 3 bases, with 12 bases between them. Germline V CDR1 and CDR2: SGHTA, FQGNSA. CDR3 length: 16 residues. CDR3 nucleotide sequence: TGTGCCAGCAGCTTAGATAGGGGATTTGCTAATGAAAAACTGTTTTTT. It codes for CASSLDRGFANEKLFF.

This clone has just a few counts. CDR3 amino acids: CASSDTGSGEKLFF. The DNA for the CDR3 is TGTGCCAGCAGCGATACAGGGAGTGGCGAAAAACTGTTTTTT. The genes are TRBV11-1 and TRBJ1-4; D is possibly TRBD1 (6 bases). The V and J ends lost 5 bases and 8 bases respectively, with 15 bases between them. The germline gives CDR1 SGHAT, CDR2 FQDESV (reference sequence). The length of the CDR3 is 14 residues.

This clone was detected only a few times. This chain uses TRBV5-6 with TRBJ2-5; D gene unclear. The germline CDR1 and CDR2 sequences are SGHDT and YYEEEE. CDR3 length: 14 residues. V shed 1 base and J shed 7 bases, with 14 bases lying between them. The CDR3 DNA reads as TGTGCCAGCAGCTTGCTATCGGGTTTTGGGACCCAGTACTTC. Protein: CASSLLSGFGTQYF.

This chain links TRBV25-1 with TRBJ2-7, with 10 nucleotides matching TRBD2. The ends lost 2 bases at V and 1 base at J; junction bases unmatched: 8. CDR3 length: 17 amino acids. Germline V gives CDR1 MGHDK, CDR2 SYGVNS. CDR3 in amino acids: CASSEVVGTSDSYEQYF. The CDR3 DNA is TGTGCCAGCAGTGAAGTGGTTGGGACTAGCGATTCCTACGAGCAGTACTTC.

V gene TRBV5-1 combines with J gene TRBJ2-7; a possible D gene is TRBD2 (5 bases). The CDR3 runs 13 residues. Per germline, CDR1 SGHRS and CDR2 YFSETQ. V shed 4 bases and J shed 4 bases, with 12 bases lying between them. The DNA for the CDR3 is TGCGCCAGCAGCCCCGGTCGGGGTTACGAGCAGTACTTC. Protein product: CASSPGRGYEQYF.

The CDR3 protein is CASSIISGRDNEQFF. The CDR3, as DNA: TGTGCCAGTAGTATCATTAGCGGGAGAGACAATGAGCAGTTCTTC. J is TRBJ2-1 and V is TRBV19; TRBD2 agrees at 9 bases. With V trimmed by 3 bases and J by 5 bases, 5 bases remained unmatched. The CDR3 consists of 15 residues. In germline, CDR1 is LNHDA, CDR2 SQIVND (reference sequence). The full variable domain, in which reference TRBV19 and TRBJ2-1 provide the parts outside the CDR3, is DGGITQSPKYLFRKEGQNVTLSCEQNLNHDAMYWYRQDPGQGLRLIYYSQIVNDFQKGDIAEGYSVSREKKESFPLTVTSAQKNPTAFYLCASSIISGRDNEQFFGPGTRLTVL.

The table lists this clone with many counts. V and J are TRBV13 and TRBJ2-3; D is perhaps TRBD2 (5 bases). This CDR3 contains 15 residues. CDR1 is PRHDT, CDR2 FYEKMQ, per germline (reference sequence). Trimming removed 2 bases from V and 3 bases from J, with 12 bases in between. In DNA, the CDR3 is TGTGCCAGCAGCTTAACTACGGGGAGAACAGATACGCAGTATTTT. Protein sequence: CASSLTTGRTDTQYF.

The DNA for the CDR3 is TGTGCCAGTCGGGGGTCCGGATTGAACACTGAAGCTTTCTTT. Its translation: CASRGSGLNTEAFF. V gene TRBV7-9 combines with J gene TRBJ1-1; weak D call: TRBD1 (5 bases). This CDR3 contains 14 residues. Per the germline V gene, CDR1 is SEHNR and CDR2 is FQNEAQ (reference sequence). Trimming shortened V by 9 bases and J by 0 bases, and 14 bases separated the two germline ends.

This clone occurred many times. V usage is TRBV7-3 and J usage is TRBJ2-1; D not resolved. CDR1 and CDR2 (germline): SGHTA, FQGTGA. The CDR3 sequence is 17 residues long. V was pared by 4 bases and J by 5 bases, with 21 bases between. CDR3 in amino acids: CASSSHGPRLANNEQFF. For the CDR3, the DNA is TGTGCCAGCAGCTCACATGGGCCACGACTGGCCAACAATGAGCAGTTCTTC.

This clone has a handful of counts. V gene TRBV7-2 combines with J gene TRBJ2-3; D not certain. Germline V gene data show CDR1 as SGHTA and CDR2 as FQGNSA. The CDR3 contains 14 residues. V lost 1 base to trimming and J lost 3 bases, with 8 bases between them. DNA for the CDR3: TGTGCCAGCAGCTTAGTACCAGCTACAGATACGCAGTATTTT. Protein sequence: CASSLVPATDTQYF.

A few counts support this clone. The rearrangement uses TRBV7-9 and TRBJ2-3; possibly TRBD2 for D (6 bases). The germline V gene has CDR1 SEHNR and CDR2 FQNEAQ (reference sequence). This CDR3 contains 13 residues. Trimming removed 11 bases at V and 4 bases at J, with 16 bases between. The CDR3 region is CAGTRDFSDTQYF. The CDR3, as DNA: TGTGCCGGGACGCGGGATTTCTCAGATACGCAGTATTTT.

The sample holds a few counts of this clone. Different DNA sequences within this sample yield the same CDR3. The chain joins TRBV28 to TRBJ2-1; 10 bases map to TRBD2. Germline V gene sequence: CDR1 MDHEN, CDR2 SYDVKM. V shed 6 bases and J 10 bases; nucleotides not matched to a gene: 21. The CDR3 covers 18 residues. CDR3 nucleotide sequence: TGTGCCAGCAGACGGGGGGCGTCTAGCGGGAGACGCTTCAGCGAGCAGTTCTTC. It specifies CASRRGASSGRRFSEQFF. Supplemented by reference TRBV28 and TRBJ2-1, the full variable domain reads DVKVTQSSRYLVKRTGEKVFLECVQDMDHENMFWYRQDPGLGLRLIYFSYDVKMKEKGDIPEGYSVSREKKERFSLILESASTNQTSMYLCASRRGASSGRRFSEQFFGPGTRLTVL.

This clone was counted between two and nine times. V gene TRBV21-1 combines with J gene TRBJ2-7; the listed D gene, TRBD1, was not tested against the DNA. TRBV21-1 is tagged as a pseudogene. The CDR3 consists of 14 residues. The CDR3 here is CASSWAQGPYEQYF. The CDR3 DNA is TGTGCCAGCAGCTGGGCACAGGGACCTTACGAGCAGTACTTC.

This clone was recorded a few times. CDR3 bases: TGTGCCAGCAGTTTTCAGGGGGCTAGGATGAACACTGAAGCTTTCTTT. Amino acid sequence: CASSFQGARMNTEAFF. This chain connects TRBV27 to TRBJ1-1; TRBD1 matches at 8 bases. CDR1 and CDR2 from the germline V gene are MNHEY and SMNVEV (reference sequence). The V segment lost 3 bases and the J segment 0 bases; nucleotides outside the gene matches: 6. CDR3 length: 16 residues.

This clone was counted only a few times. The rearrangement joins TRBV6-5 to TRBJ2-3; 9 nucleotides align to TRBD1. V was clipped by 5 bases and J by 1 base; unmatched bases: 4. The CDR3 loop spans 15 amino acids. CDR1 and CDR2 (germline): MNHEY, SVGAGI. In DNA form, the CDR3 reads TGTGCCAGCAGTCGCGACAGGGGGGGCACAGATACGCAGTATTTT. Its translation is CASSRDRGGTDTQYF.

This chain connects TRBV7-9 to TRBJ2-5, with D possibly being TRBD1 or TRBD2 (5 bases each). Germline CDR1 SEHNR, CDR2 FQNEAQ (reference sequence). Trimming cost V 1 base and J 6 bases, with 15 bases left between them. The CDR3 consists of 15 residues. In DNA form, the CDR3 reads TGTGCCAGCAGCTTAGATTCGGGGCTGGGAAAGACCCAGTACTTC. Translation gives CASSLDSGLGKTQYF.

This clone was recorded a few times. The chain carries TRBV10-3 and TRBJ2-2; tentatively, D is TRBD1 (6 bases). The length of the CDR3 is 16 residues. Germline V lookup: CDR1 ENHRY, CDR2 SYGVKD. Trimming removed 0 bases at V and 1 base at J, with 9 bases between. The CDR3 DNA is TGTGCCATCAGTGAGTCTCCGGGACAGAACACCGGGGAGCTGTTTTTT. It encodes CAISESPGQNTGELFF.

This clone was found a few times. The genes are TRBV10-2 and TRBJ1-1, with 7 bases fitting TRBD1. After removal of 3 bases from V and 0 bases from J, the junction contained 4 bases not matched to a gene. CDR3 length: 15 residues. The germline CDR1 and CDR2 sequences are WSHSY and SAAADI. CDR3: CASSDRDRVNTEAFF. Written as DNA, the CDR3 is TGCGCCAGCAGTGACCGAGACAGGGTGAACACTGAAGCTTTCTTT.